These 17 T cell receptor beta chains came from one sample sequenced in a study of cytomegalovirus exposure and HLA in healthy donors (dated by TCRdb to 2016 to 2017). The receptor library was made with the immunoSEQ multiplex PCR assay. The multiplex PCR relied on a mix of 60 forward primers for TCR Vbeta segments and 13 reverse primers for TCR Jbeta segments. TCRdb took this table from immuneACCESS and kept in-frame rearrangements with V and J called. Such tables lack part of the clones; where checked against another copy, unresolved V genes explain under half of the gap, and the rest is unexplained. The sample table shows about 59,000 clones, and roughly four fifths are seen once. The top ten hold approximately 1.7% of the sample. Sequences were obtained from PBMCs. The receptors shown here come from a man in his forties in good health and CMV-seronegative.

The J gene is TRBJ1-1, the V gene TRBV28, with a possible D match to TRBD1 (5 bases). The V end lost 5 bases, the J end lost 10 bases, and 14 bases lay between the germline ends. CDR3 length: 12 amino acids. Germline V gene sequence: CDR1 MDHEN, CDR2 SYDVKM. Here the CDR3 DNA reads TGTGCCAGCAGTCCCCGGGGGATGGGAGCTTTCTTT. It encodes CASSPRGMGAFF.

V and J are TRBV9 and TRBJ1-2; TRBD1 is a possible D gene (6 bases). The CDR3 length is 16 residues. The V gene lost 5 bases and the J gene lost 8 bases, with 25 bases spanning the gap. From germline, CDR1 is SGDLS and CDR2 YYNGEE. The CDR3 DNA reads as TGTGCCAGCAGTCCCCTCGTTCGTGGGGGCGCAGCGGGCTACACCTTC. Translation: CASSPLVRGGAAGYTF. Supplemented by reference TRBV9 and TRBJ1-2, the full variable domain reads DSGVTQTPKHLITATGQRVTLRCSPRSGDLSVYWYQQSLDQGLQFLIQYYNGEERAKGNILERFSAQQFPDLHSELNLSSLELGDSALYFCASSPLVRGGAAGYTFGSGTRLTVV.

The chain has TRBV2 and TRBJ1-4; TRBD1 might be the D (5 bases). CDR3 length: 16 residues. V was shortened by 2 bases and J by 4 bases, with 14 bases between the two germline ends. Germline CDR1 SNHLY, CDR2 FYNNEI. The CDR3 reads CASSEPSTEVNEKLFF. In DNA, the CDR3 is TGTGCCAGCAGTGAACCATCGACAGAAGTTAATGAAAAACTGTTTTTT.

The gene calls are TRBV7-9 and TRBJ1-3; 9 bases map to TRBD1. This CDR3 is built from 16 residues. V was clipped by 5 bases and J by 4 bases; unmatched bases: 9. Germline CDR1 is SEHNR and CDR2 is FQNEAQ (reference sequence). The CDR3 loop is CASSLGTGTIGNTIYF. The CDR3 DNA reads as TGTGCCAGCAGCCTCGGGACAGGGACGATCGGAAACACCATATATTTT.

V is TRBV6-4 and J is TRBJ2-2; no reliable D call. The CDR3 extends over 13 amino acids. CDR1 and CDR2 (germline): MRHNA, SNTAGT. The germline V and J ends were trimmed by 5 bases and 1 base, with 5 bases remaining between them. CDR3: CASSKQNTGELFF. The CDR3 DNA reads as TGTGCCAGCAGTAAGCAGAACACCGGGGAGCTGTTTTTT.

The V call is TRBV10-3, the J call TRBJ2-5; 9 nucleotides line up with TRBD2. Germline V gene sequence: CDR1 ENHRY, CDR2 SYGVKD. This CDR3 region has 15 residues. V lost 4 bases to trimming and J lost 6 bases; unmatched junction nucleotides: 9. Here the CDR3 reads CAISVTAGGPKTQYF. The CDR3 DNA reads as TGTGCCATCAGTGTAACCGCGGGGGGGCCCAAGACCCAGTACTTC.

The chain has TRBV6-6 and TRBJ1-4; D gene unclear. This CDR3 is built from 15 residues. The V end lost 1 base, the J end lost 0 bases, and 6 bases lay between the germline ends. Germline CDR1 reads MNHNY; CDR2 reads SVGAGI (reference sequence). The CDR3 loop reads CASSYFRATNEKLFF. The CDR3 coding sequence is TGTGCCAGCAGTTACTTCCGAGCAACTAATGAAAAACTGTTTTTT.

The gene calls are TRBV19 and TRBJ2-1; maybe TRBD1 (5 bases). CDR3 length: 13 amino acids. The ends were cut back, 5 bases at V and 4 bases at J, with 9 bases in the middle. Germline CDR1 and CDR2: LNHDA and SQIVND (reference sequence). CDR3 sequence reads: CASSAGIYNEQFF. In DNA, the CDR3 is TGTGCCAGTAGTGCAGGGATATACAATGAGCAGTTCTTC.

This chain links TRBV7-8 with TRBJ1-2; possible D gene TRBD1, 5 bases. V was clipped by 4 bases and J by 5 bases, with 17 bases between them. Germline V gives CDR1 SGHVS, CDR2 FQNEAQ. The CDR3 length is 15 residues. CDR3 in DNA: TGTGCCAGCAGCTCCGAACAGGTTCTGCGGTATGGCTACACCTTC. Protein product: CASSSEQVLRYGYTF.

The chain carries TRBV5-1 and TRBJ2-1; TRBD2 agrees at 11 bases. This CDR3 spans 15 amino acids. Germline V lookup: CDR1 SGHRS, CDR2 YFSETQ. The J segment lost 4 bases and the V segment lost 4 bases, leaving 4 bases of the junction unmatched. The CDR3: CASSPGTSGYNEQFF. The CDR3 nucleotides read TGCGCCAGCAGCCCCGGGACTAGCGGATACAATGAGCAGTTCTTC.

This chain connects TRBV18 to TRBJ2-1; D is undetermined. Germline V gene lookup returns CDR1 KGHSH and CDR2 LQKENI. The CDR3 contains 15 residues. The V end lost 4 bases, the J end lost 1 base, and 11 bases lay between the germline ends. CDR3 nucleotides: TGTGCCAGCTCACTGACACCTCCGTCCTACAATGAGCAGTTCTTC. Protein product: CASSLTPPSYNEQFF.

This clone was detected once. This chain uses TRBV10-3 with TRBJ1-6; D is ambiguous. Germline assignment: CDR1 ENHRY and CDR2 SYGVKD. The CDR3 has 16 amino acids. The V end lost 4 bases, the J end lost 3 bases, and 13 bases lay between the germline ends. CDR3 in amino acids: CAISGGSTSYNSPLHF. In DNA form, the CDR3 reads TGTGCCATCAGTGGAGGCAGTACTAGCTATAATTCACCCCTCCACTTT.

This rearrangement joins TRBV19 to TRBJ2-7; TRBD2 agrees at 9 bases. CDR3 length: 15 residues. Germline trimming cut 5 bases from V and 2 bases from J; bases unmatched to any gene: 7. The germline V gene encodes CDR1 LNHDA and CDR2 SQIVND (reference sequence). CDR3 coding DNA: TGTGCCAGTAGTGACCTAGCGGGGAGTGCCTACGAGCAGTACTTC. Protein sequence: CASSDLAGSAYEQYF.

This rearrangement joins TRBV7-9 to TRBJ1-6; D is unresolved. V lost 5 bases to trimming and J lost 13 bases, with 12 bases between them. Per the germline V gene, CDR1 is SEHNR and CDR2 is FQNEAQ (reference sequence). This CDR3 region has 12 residues. The CDR3 DNA sequence: TGTGCCAGCAGCCCCGGTACCAGGCCCCTCCACTTT. Amino acid sequence: CASSPGTRPLHF.

The chain is built from TRBV7-2 and TRBJ1-1, with D uncertain. V lost 0 bases and J lost 3, with 11 bases in between. Germline CDR1 is SGHTA and CDR2 is FQGNSA. CDR3 size: 15 residues. The CDR3 loop reads CASSLAVGRDTEAFF. The CDR3 DNA is TGTGCCAGCAGCTTAGCGGTTGGGAGGGACACTGAAGCTTTCTTT.

The chain has TRBV5-6 and TRBJ2-7; 8 bases map to TRBD2. V shed 6 bases, J shed 3 bases, and the junction held 5 bases outside the gene matches. Germline lookup yields CDR1 SGHDT and CDR2 YYEEEE. The CDR3 runs to 13 residues. CDR3 in DNA: TGTGCCAGCAAGCAAGCGGGGGTCTACGAGCAGTACTTC. Protein product: CASKQAGVYEQYF. Combining the CDR3 with reference TRBV5-6 and TRBJ2-7 gives the whole variable domain DAGVTQSPTHLIKTRGQQVTLRCSPKSGHDTVSWYQQALGQGPQFIFQYYEEEERQRGNFPDRFSGHQFPNYSSELNVNALLLGDSALYLCASKQAGVYEQYFGPGTRLTVT.

The V gene is TRBV7-2, the J gene TRBJ2-1, with D possibly TRBD1 on 6 matching bases. The ends were cut back, 2 bases at V and 2 bases at J, with 19 bases in the middle. The CDR3 length is 18 residues. Germline CDR1 reads SGHTA; CDR2 reads FQGNSA. CDR3 in amino acids: CASSLTGPPALPYNEQFF. The CDR3 DNA follows: TGTGCCAGCAGCTTAACAGGGCCCCCAGCTCTCCCCTACAATGAGCAGTTCTTC.